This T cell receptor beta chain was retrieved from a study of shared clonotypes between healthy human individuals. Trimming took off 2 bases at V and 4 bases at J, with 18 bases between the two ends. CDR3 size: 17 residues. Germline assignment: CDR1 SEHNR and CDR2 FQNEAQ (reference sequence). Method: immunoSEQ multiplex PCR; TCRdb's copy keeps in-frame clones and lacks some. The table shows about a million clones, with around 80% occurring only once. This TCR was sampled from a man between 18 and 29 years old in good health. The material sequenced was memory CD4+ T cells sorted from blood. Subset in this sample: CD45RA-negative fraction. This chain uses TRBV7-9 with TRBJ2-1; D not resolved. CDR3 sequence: CASSLRFGVAAYNEQFF. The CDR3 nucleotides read TGTGCCAGCAGCTTACGATTTGGAGTAGCTGCGTACAATGAGCAGTTCTTC.